Presented here are 13 T cell receptor beta chains from one specimen sequenced in a study of cytomegalovirus exposure and HLA in healthy donors. With 60 Vbeta and 13 Jbeta primers, the PCR was carried out. Assay: immunoSEQ multiplex PCR; the TCRdb copy retains only in-frame clones and omits some. The sample contains about 93,000 clones, about 78% of which appear only once. Material for sequencing was PBMCs. The receptors here all came from a woman aged 40 to 55 in good health and CMV-seronegative.

The chain employs TRBV6-5 and TRBJ2-6; possible D gene TRBD2, 5 bases. Germline-derived CDR1 and CDR2 are MNHEY and SVGAGI. The CDR3 totals 15 residues. The ends were cut back, 6 bases at V and 4 bases at J, with 13 bases in the middle. CDR3: CASSPRRTGANVLTF. The CDR3 coding sequence is TGTGCCAGCAGCCCCAGGAGGACGGGGGCCAACGTCCTGACTTTC.

This clone was detected many times. The J gene is TRBJ1-2, the V gene TRBV5-8; D is perhaps TRBD1 (5 bases). In germline, CDR1 is SGHTS, CDR2 YDEGEE. CDR3 length: 13 amino acids. V was cut by 5 bases and J by 2 bases, with 10 bases left in between. CDR3 in DNA: TGTGCCAGCAGGACAGATCCGAACTATGGCTACACCTTC. Translated, it gives CASRTDPNYGYTF. The variable domain in full, completed from reference TRBV5-8 and TRBJ1-2, reads EAGVTQSPTHLIKTRGQQATLRCSPISGHTSVYWYQQALGLGLQFLLWYDEGEERNRGNFPPRFSGRQFPNYSSELNVNALELEDSALYLCASRTDPNYGYTFGSGTRLTVV.

The chain combines TRBV29-1 with TRBJ1-2; D may be TRBD1 (5 bases). V was clipped by 3 bases and J by 5 bases, with 13 bases between them. The CDR3 spans 13 residues. The germline V gene has CDR1 SQVTM and CDR2 ANQGSEA. CDR3 protein: CSVDDPGKYGYTF. In DNA, the CDR3 is TGCAGCGTTGATGACCCAGGGAAATATGGCTACACCTTC.

This clone has only a few counts. The chain links TRBV29-1 to TRBJ2-7; TRBD1 matches at 7 bases. The V and J ends lost 0 bases and 2 bases, in that order; junction bases with no gene match: 25. Germline V gene sequence: CDR1 SQVTM, CDR2 ANQGSEA. CDR3 length: 21 residues. CDR3 protein: CSVEEVRQGPKPDPNTYEQYF. CDR3 coding DNA: TGCAGCGTTGAAGAGGTAAGACAGGGCCCCAAACCGGACCCTAATACCTACGAGCAGTACTTC.

The V gene is TRBV27, the J gene TRBJ2-5, with 7 positions matching TRBD1. This CDR3 comprises 16 residues. V dropped 5 bases and J dropped 2; count of bases not matched to a gene: 11. The germline V gene has CDR1 MNHEY and CDR2 SMNVEV (reference sequence). In DNA, the CDR3 is TGTGCCAGCAGTAATCGACAGGGCCCGCCACAAGAGACCCAGTACTTC. Protein product: CASSNRQGPPQETQYF.

This chain connects TRBV15 to TRBJ2-1, with D unresolved. This CDR3 comprises 13 residues. Deletions cut 0 bases from V and 9 bases from J, with 9 bases between. In germline, CDR1 is LNHNV, CDR2 YYDKDF (reference sequence). CDR3 DNA sequence: TGTGCCACCAGCAGAGACTTTATCGGTGAGCAGTTCTTC. It translates to CATSRDFIGEQFF.

V and J are TRBV18 and TRBJ2-1; weak D call: TRBD2 (6 bases). CDR3 size: 16 residues. The germline gives CDR1 KGHSH, CDR2 LQKENI. Trimming removed 3 bases at V and 3 bases at J, with 15 bases between. The DNA for the CDR3 is TGTGCCAGCTCACCGGGGGTTGCGGGAATCTACAATGAGCAGTTCTTC. Protein product: CASSPGVAGIYNEQFF.

This clone was picked up one time. The chain uses TRBV5-4 and TRBJ1-2; D may be TRBD1 (6 bases). CDR1 SGHNT and CDR2 YYREEE come from the germline V gene (reference sequence). The length of the CDR3 is 13 residues. The V end was cut by 0 bases, the J end by 7 bases, with 10 bases between. The CDR3 loop is CASSLAGAGGYTF. CDR3 sequence (DNA): TGTGCCAGCAGCTTGGCAGGGGCTGGTGGCTACACCTTC.

This chain links TRBV19 with TRBJ2-7, with 10 nucleotides matching TRBD1. The J segment lost 6 bases and the V segment lost 5 bases, leaving 13 bases of the junction unmatched. The CDR3 has 16 amino acids. CDR1 LNHDA and CDR2 SQIVND come from the germline V gene (reference sequence). The CDR3 sequence: CASSVDPGQGKSEQYF. DNA for the CDR3: TGTGCCAGTAGTGTTGATCCGGGACAGGGGAAGAGCGAGCAGTACTTC.

J is TRBJ1-2 and V is TRBV2; 7 nucleotides line up with TRBD1. Germline lookup yields CDR1 SNHLY and CDR2 FYNNEI. Trimming removed 6 bases from V and 8 bases from J; junction bases left unmatched: 18. The CDR3 extends over 16 amino acids. This chain's CDR3 is CASRDTDRAPREGYTF. The CDR3 DNA reads TGTGCCAGCAGAGATACAGACAGGGCTCCTCGGGAAGGCTACACCTTC.

This clone has a handful of counts. This chain links TRBV5-1 with TRBJ2-3, with 11 bases fitting TRBD2. The CDR3 has 14 amino acids. The V gene's germline CDR1 is SGHRS and CDR2 YFSETQ. J was trimmed by 5 bases and V by 5 bases; bases with no gene match: 4. Here the CDR3 DNA reads TGCGCCAGCAGTCATGGGACTAGCGGAGATACGCAGTATTTT. It translates to CASSHGTSGDTQYF.

This clone showed up just once. V and J are TRBV27 and TRBJ2-3; TRBD1 agrees at 11 bases. Germline trimming cut 3 bases from V and 5 bases from J; bases unmatched to any gene: 4. Germline lookup yields CDR1 MNHEY and CDR2 SMNVEV (reference sequence). This CDR3 has 15 amino acids. The CDR3 nucleotides read TGTGCCAGCAGTTTGGTGGGACAGGGGGAAGATACGCAGTATTTT. Residues: CASSLVGQGEDTQYF.

A note on this clone: This CDR3 is also generated by other DNA sequences in the sample. The chain recombines TRBV19 with TRBJ2-7, with a weak D call TRBD2 (5 bases). Germline V gene data show CDR1 as LNHDA and CDR2 as SQIVND (reference sequence). V was trimmed by 4 bases and J by 4 bases, leaving 8 bases between them. The CDR3 covers 12 residues. CDR3 DNA: TGTGCCAGTAGTACGGGGTCATACGAGCAGTACTTC. It is translated as CASSTGSYEQYF.